This paragraph covers one T cell receptor beta chain sequence. The antigen is undetermined. The data belong to a study of CD8+ T cells in alopecia areata. Study context: Tofacitinib therapy lasting 6 to 18 months was followed by 6 months off drug. Severity was scored as percentage of affected scalp area in treated patients. General observations from the study: Many of the expanded lesional clones endured in scalp and blood while on tofacitinib. Lesional scalp displayed greater clonality than normal scalp, most notably in alopecia totalis/universalis.

Germline CDR1 is SQVTM and CDR2 is ANQGSEA. Deletions cut 2 bases from V and 0 bases from J, with 7 bases between. CDR3 size: 13 residues. Specified treatment: oral pan-JAK inhibitor, 5-10 mg twice daily. Investigators isolated RNA and reverse transcribed it into cDNA to act as the sequencing template. Data came from immunoSEQ multiplex PCR; TCRdb stores just in-frame clones and leaves some out. The table shows 270,000 or so clones, with 55% to 75% occurring only once. The chain has TRBV29-1 and TRBJ1-1, with D maybe TRBD1 (5 bases). The specimen was CD4+ T cells sorted from blood, collected at week 24, from a patient treated with tofacitinib. This clonotype was sampled from a human donor with alopecia areata. The CDR3 sequence: CSVEKGLNTEAFF. Here the CDR3 DNA reads TGCAGCGTTGAAAAGGGGTTGAACACTGAAGCTTTCTTT.